This T cell receptor (beta chain) was identified in a study of cytomegalovirus exposure and HLA in healthy donors. Background on the study: Some 77 million unique TCRs from HLA-typed donors were held in an early release of data. Broader study findings: Productive rates of about 87% or about 30% were seen for most TCR beta V segments in an earlier analysis. In a later analysis, at a false discovery rate of 0.05, over 15,000 TCR beta sequences matched HLA alleles.

Trimming shortened V by 2 bases and J by 5 bases, and 10 bases separated the two germline ends. The CDR3 has 14 residues. Germline V CDR1 and CDR2: LNHDA, SQIVND (reference sequence). The donors gave bone marrow, and they were healthy. PCR was performed using 60 Vbeta and 13 Jbeta primers. Data came from immunoSEQ multiplex PCR; TCRdb stores just in-frame clones and leaves some out. The sample yields 180,000 or so clones, 70% to 90% seen once. This clone showed up just a few times. Its target is not known. The gene calls are TRBV19 and TRBJ1-5; no firm D call. Input material: PBMCs. This sequence was found in a man between 18 and 29 years old in good health and CMV-seropositive. CDR3 sequence reads: CASSIPRRDQPQHF. The CDR3 nucleotides are TGTGCCAGTAGTATACCCCGTCGAGATCAGCCCCAGCATTTT.